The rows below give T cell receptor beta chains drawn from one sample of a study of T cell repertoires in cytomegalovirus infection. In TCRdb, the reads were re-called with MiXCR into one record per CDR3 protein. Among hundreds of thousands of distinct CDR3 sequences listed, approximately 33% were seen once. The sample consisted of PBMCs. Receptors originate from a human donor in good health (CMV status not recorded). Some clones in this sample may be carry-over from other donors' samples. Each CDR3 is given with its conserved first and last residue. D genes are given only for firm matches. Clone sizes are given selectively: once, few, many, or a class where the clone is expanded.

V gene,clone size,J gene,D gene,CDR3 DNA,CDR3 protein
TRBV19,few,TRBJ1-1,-,TGTGCCAGTAGTAACTCCTTAGGTGAAGCTTTCTTT,CASSNSLGEAFF
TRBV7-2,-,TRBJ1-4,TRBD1,TGTGCCAGCAGCCCCCGGACAGGGGGAGCTGAAAAACTGTTTTTT,CASSPRTGGAEKLFF
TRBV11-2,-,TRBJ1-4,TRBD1,TGTGCCAGCAGCTTAGTGGGACAGGGTGCAACTAATGAAAAACTGTTTTTT,CASSLVGQGATNEKLFF
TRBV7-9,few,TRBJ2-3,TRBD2,TGTGCCAGCAGCTCCGGGACTAGCGGGGCAGATACGCAGTATTTT,CASSSGTSGADTQYF
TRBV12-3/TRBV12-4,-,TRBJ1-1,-,TGTGCCAGCAGCCATAGAAGGGTAGTGAACACTGAAGCTTTCTTT,CASSHRRVVNTEAFF
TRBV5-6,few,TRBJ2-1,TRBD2,TGTGCCAGCAGCTTACCACGGACTAGCGGGGGGGGGTACAATGAGCAGTTCTTC,CASSLPRTSGGGYNEQFF
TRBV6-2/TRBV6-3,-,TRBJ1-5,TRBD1,TGTGCCAGCAGCCCCGGGACAGATGCTCAGCCCCAGCATTTT,CASSPGTDAQPQHF
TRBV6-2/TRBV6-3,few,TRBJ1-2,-,TGTGCCAGCAACATGAAAGTTGGGACGGCTAACTCTAACTATGGCTACACCTTC,CASNMKVGTANSNYGYTF
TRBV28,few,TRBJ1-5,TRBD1,TGTGCCAGCAGCCAGGGACAGGTCAGCAATCAGCCCCAGCATTTT,CASSQGQVSNQPQHF
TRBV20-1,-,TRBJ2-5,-,TGCAGTGCTAGTGAAGTTAGCCAAGAGACCCAGTACTTC,CSASEVSQETQYF
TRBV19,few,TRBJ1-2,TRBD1,TGTGCCAGTACCCGGACAGGAGGGGATGGCTACACCTTC,CASTRTGGDGYTF
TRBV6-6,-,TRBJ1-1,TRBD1,TGTGCCAGCAGTTACCTCTACGACAGGGGCCGCACTGAAGCTTTCTTT,CASSYLYDRGRTEAFF
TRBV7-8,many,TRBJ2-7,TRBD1,TGTGCCAGCAGCTTAAGGGACAGGGGTAGCTCCTACGAGCAGTACTTC,CASSLRDRGSSYEQYF
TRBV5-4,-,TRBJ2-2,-,TGTGCCAGCAGCGTGGATATTGGGAACACCGGGGAGCTGTTTTTT,CASSVDIGNTGELFF
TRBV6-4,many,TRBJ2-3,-,TGTGCCAGCAGTGAAAGGGATGAGGGGGCAGATACGCAGTATTTT,CASSERDEGADTQYF
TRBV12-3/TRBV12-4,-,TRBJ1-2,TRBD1,TGTGCCAGAAGTCCGGGACAGAACTATGGCTACACCTTC,CARSPGQNYGYTF
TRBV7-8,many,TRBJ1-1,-,TGTGCCAGCAGCCTGGGACCGGCTAACACTGAAGCTTTCTTT,CASSLGPANTEAFF
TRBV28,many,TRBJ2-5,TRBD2,TGTGCCAGCAGAGAAGCGGGGGAAGAGACCCAGTACTTC,CASREAGEETQYF
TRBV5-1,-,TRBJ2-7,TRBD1,TGCGCCAGCAGCTTGGCTGGACAGGGACCAACCTACGAGCAGTACTTC,CASSLAGQGPTYEQYF
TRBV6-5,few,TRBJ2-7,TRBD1,TGTGCCAGCAGTTACGGACAGGCAGTCGAGCAGTACTTC,CASSYGQAVEQYF
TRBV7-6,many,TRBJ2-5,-,TGTGCCAGCAGCTTAGGCGTAGGAGAGACCCAGTACTTC,CASSLGVGETQYF
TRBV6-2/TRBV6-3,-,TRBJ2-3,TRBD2,TGTTCCAGCACTGGGACTAGCCTTCCCACAGATACGCAGTATTTT,CSSTGTSLPTDTQYF
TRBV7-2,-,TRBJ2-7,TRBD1,TGTGCCAGCAGCCCAAAGGACAGGGTCGAGGAGCAGTACTTC,CASSPKDRVEEQYF
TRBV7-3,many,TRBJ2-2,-,TGTGCCAGCAGCTTAACGCGACACACCGGGGAGCTGTTTTTT,CASSLTRHTGELFF
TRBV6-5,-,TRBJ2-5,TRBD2,TGTGCCAGCAGTCTCGGACTAGCAGTATCGGAGACCCAGTACTTC,CASSLGLAVSETQYF
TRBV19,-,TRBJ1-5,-,TGTGCCAGTAGTATTTCGGTTAGCAATCAGCCCCAGCATTTT,CASSISVSNQPQHF